This T cell receptor beta chain was profiled in a study of T cells in Graves' hyperthyroidism and ophthalmopathy. Study details: Upon initial diagnosis and before any treatment, peripheral blood was collected.

From germline, CDR1 is LNHNV and CDR2 YYDKDF (reference sequence). The CDR3 is made up of 16 amino acids. From RNA transcripts, TCR beta CDR3 regions were amplified. Primed by the HTBI set, a first-round RT-PCR was run on the TCR CDR3. Using its own MiXCR run on the multiplex PCR reads, TCRdb lists one record per CDR3 protein. In the table there are a few hundred thousand distinct CDR3 sequences, approximately 12% of which are singletons. On this clonotype: One end of the junction is discordant with germline, which a read error may explain.

The sequenced sample consisted of blood. The V call is TRBV15, the J call TRBJ2-1; D is unclear. This receptor was taken from a man in his thirties or forties with Graves' hyperthyroidism that later progressed to Graves' ophthalmopathy. The CDR3 region has the DNA TGTGCCACCAGCAGAACCCCGATGGGGTCCTACAATGGGCAGTTCTTC. Its translation is CATSRTPMGSYNGQFF. Full variable domain (rest looked up from reference TRBV15 and TRBJ2-1): DAMVIQNPRYQVTQFGKPVTLSCSQTLNHNVMYWYQQKSSQAPKLLFHYYDKDFNNEADTPDNFQSRRPNTSFCFLDIRSPGLGDTAMYLCATSRTPMGSYNGQFFGPGTRLTVL.